This TCR beta chain emerged from a study of cytotoxic CD8 clonotypes in ibrutinib-treated CLL (dated by TCRdb to the early 2020s). Study-level background: The cohort was composed of under 12 relapsed/refractory and around 14 treatment-naive patients; IGHV unmutated status was identified in about 17 patients. On average, each sample had about 250,000 productive templates and approximately 85,000 productive rearrangements. Of the 70 to 100 people in the trial, approximately 24 had longitudinal samples available. Cryopreserved peripheral blood mononuclear cells were collected at three points: before therapy, at response, and at either sustained remission or disease progression. Responses were partial in roughly 25 patients and complete in 2; after median approximately 67 months follow-up, roughly 14 stayed in remission and roughly twelve progressed. Samples at response were collected after a median of roughly 13 months of treatment, with a range of roughly 6 to 40 months. Study-level results and caveats: Sustained-remission and progressing patients did not have matched sampling times, and lymph node repertoires were not examined. Public clonotypes were rare and either shrank or stayed stable during treatment, and the rise in clonality at ibrutinib response reflected expansion of private clonotypes. Baseline clonality exceeded that of age-matched healthy donors and correlated strongly with circulating CD8+ T-cell counts. An increase in clonality was observed at ibrutinib response, with clonality remaining stable during sustained remission and falling back toward baseline at progression.

This clone showed up just once. Its antigen is still unknown. No much larger clone is present one base from it, and per-base qualities are unavailable. For TCR beta library preparation, roughly 1.8 micrograms of genomic DNA was extracted from cryopreserved PBMCs. Longitudinal blood samples from CLL patients on ibrutinib monotherapy were analyzed using high-throughput TCR beta sequencing. Patients were enrolled in a phase 2 open-label single-center ibrutinib monotherapy trial. The goal of deep resolution MiSeq sequencing was a depth between 1 in 1 million and 1 in 200,000 T cells, and coverage averaged 10x per clonotype. TCR beta libraries were generated with the immunoSEQ hsTCRB Kit. Per the original workflow: Data were analyzed with ImmunoSEQ Data Assistant and ImmunoSEQ Analyzer, with V, D and J genes assigned per IMGT definitions. Clonality, which ranges from 0 to 1, was calculated by subtracting the normalized Shannon entropy of productive rearrangement frequencies from one. Public clonotype analysis was restricted to overrepresented clonotypes comprising at least 0.05% of each patient's repertoire. Some 13 age-matched healthy donor repertoires from immuneACCESS served as clonality controls. The table was pulled from immuneACCESS by TCRdb, which kept in-frame rearrangements only. Such tables lose some clones; where checked, under half of the loss comes from unresolved V genes, and the rest has no known cause. From that table come the V and J calls and clone size; the DNA was used to work out D and trimming. The sample table contains about 5,100 clones; only one count was recorded for around two thirds of them. The ten largest clones represent around 38% of the sample.

The CDR3, from cysteine to phenylalanine, totals 16 residues. The only DNA kept is the CDR3, 48 bases in frame from the first base. V trim: 0 bases; J trim: 4 bases; unmatched bases: 5. Sequences SGDLS (CDR1) and YYNGEE (CDR2) are obtained from the germline V gene. The origin of this receptor is a human donor with chronic lymphocytic leukemia. The rearrangement combines TRBV9 with TRBJ2-3; TRBD2 matches 10 bases in the middle. The starting material was PBMCs, obtained before ibrutinib treatment. The CDR3 protein sequence reads: CASSVVSGGASDTQYF. The bases are TGTGCCAGCAGCGTAGTCAGCGGGGGGGCGTCAGATACGCAGTATTTT.